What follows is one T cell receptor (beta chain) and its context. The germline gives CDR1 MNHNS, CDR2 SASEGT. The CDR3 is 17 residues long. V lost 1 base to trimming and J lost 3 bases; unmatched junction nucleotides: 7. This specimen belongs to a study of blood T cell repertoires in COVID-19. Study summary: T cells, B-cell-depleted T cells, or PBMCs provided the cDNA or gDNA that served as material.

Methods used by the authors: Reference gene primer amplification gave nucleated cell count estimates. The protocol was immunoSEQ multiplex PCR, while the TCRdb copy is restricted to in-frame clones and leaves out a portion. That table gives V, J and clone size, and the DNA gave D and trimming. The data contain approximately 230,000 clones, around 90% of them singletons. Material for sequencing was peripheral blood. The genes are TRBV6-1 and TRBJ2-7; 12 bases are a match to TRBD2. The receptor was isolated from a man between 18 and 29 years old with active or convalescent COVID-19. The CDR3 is CASSEDGLAGTLYEQYF. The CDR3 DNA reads TGTGCCAGCAGTGAAGACGGACTAGCGGGGACTCTCTACGAGCAGTACTTC.